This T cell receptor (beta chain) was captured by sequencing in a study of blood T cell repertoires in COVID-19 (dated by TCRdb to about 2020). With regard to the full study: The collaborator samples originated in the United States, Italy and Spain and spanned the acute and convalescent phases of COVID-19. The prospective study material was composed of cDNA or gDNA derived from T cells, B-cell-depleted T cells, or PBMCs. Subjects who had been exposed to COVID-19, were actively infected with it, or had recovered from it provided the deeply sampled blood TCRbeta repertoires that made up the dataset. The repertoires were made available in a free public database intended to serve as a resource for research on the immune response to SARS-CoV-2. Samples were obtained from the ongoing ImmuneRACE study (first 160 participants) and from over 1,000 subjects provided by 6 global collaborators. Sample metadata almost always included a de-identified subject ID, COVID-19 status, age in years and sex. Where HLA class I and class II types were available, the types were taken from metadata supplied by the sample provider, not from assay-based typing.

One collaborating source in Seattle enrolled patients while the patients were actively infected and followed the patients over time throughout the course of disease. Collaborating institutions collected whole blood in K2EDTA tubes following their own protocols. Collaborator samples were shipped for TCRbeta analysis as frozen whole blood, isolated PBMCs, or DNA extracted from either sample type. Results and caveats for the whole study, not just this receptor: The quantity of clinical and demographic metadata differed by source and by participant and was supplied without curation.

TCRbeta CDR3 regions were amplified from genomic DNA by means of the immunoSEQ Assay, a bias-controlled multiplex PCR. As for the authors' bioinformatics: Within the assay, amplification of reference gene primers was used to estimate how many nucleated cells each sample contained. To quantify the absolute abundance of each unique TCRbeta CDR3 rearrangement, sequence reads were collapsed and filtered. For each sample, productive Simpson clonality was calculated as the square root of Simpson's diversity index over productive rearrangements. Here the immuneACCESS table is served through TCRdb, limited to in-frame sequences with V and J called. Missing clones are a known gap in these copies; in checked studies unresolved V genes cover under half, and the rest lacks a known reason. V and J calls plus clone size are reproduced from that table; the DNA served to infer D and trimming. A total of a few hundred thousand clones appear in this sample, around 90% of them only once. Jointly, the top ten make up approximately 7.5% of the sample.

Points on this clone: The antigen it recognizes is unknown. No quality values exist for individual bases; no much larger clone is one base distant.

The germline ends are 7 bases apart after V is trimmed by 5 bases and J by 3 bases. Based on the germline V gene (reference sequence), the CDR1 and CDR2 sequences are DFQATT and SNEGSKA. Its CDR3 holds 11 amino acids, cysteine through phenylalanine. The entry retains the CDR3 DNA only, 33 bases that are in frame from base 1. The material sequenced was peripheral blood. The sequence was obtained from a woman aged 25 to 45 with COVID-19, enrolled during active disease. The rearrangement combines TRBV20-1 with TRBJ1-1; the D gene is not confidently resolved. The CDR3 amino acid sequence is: CSAERDTEAFF. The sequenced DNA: TGCAGTGCTGAGAGGGACACTGAAGCTTTCTTT.